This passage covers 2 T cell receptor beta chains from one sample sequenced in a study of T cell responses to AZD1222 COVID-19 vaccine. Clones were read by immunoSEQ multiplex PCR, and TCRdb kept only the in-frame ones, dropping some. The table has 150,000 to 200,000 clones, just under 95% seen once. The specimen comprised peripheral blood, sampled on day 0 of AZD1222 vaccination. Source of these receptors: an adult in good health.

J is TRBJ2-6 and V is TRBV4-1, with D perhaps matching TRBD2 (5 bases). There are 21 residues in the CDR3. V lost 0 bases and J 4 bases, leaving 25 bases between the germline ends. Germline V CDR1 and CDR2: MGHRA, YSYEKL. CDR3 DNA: TGCGCCAGCAGCCAAGAAGCCCCCCAAGCGGTCGGGGTAGGGGGGGCCAACGTCCTGACTTTC. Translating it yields CASSQEAPQAVGVGGANVLTF.

In DNA, the CDR3 is TGTGCCAGCAGCTTGAGCTCCAACTCCTACAATGAGCAGTTCTTC. This encodes CASSLSSNSYNEQFF. The chain employs TRBV5-5 and TRBJ2-1; D not certain. V lost 1 base to trimming and J lost 0 bases, with 8 bases between them. There are 15 residues in the CDR3. Germline V gene data show CDR1 as SGHKS and CDR2 as YYEKEE (reference sequence).